This T cell receptor (beta chain) was sequenced in a study of post-analysis software for immune sequencing data. Study-level background: Patients with relapsing-remitting, secondary progressive and progressive-relapsing multiple sclerosis courses were all represented. The study, taken as a whole, reports: Relative to controls, patients had about 5 TRBV segments at higher frequency, with TRBV5-6, TRBV5-1 and TRBV20-1 among these. The study found significantly lower normalized Chao1 diversity in multiple sclerosis patients than in controls. F measure clustering grouped samples strongly by preparation batch.

Unique molecular identifiers tagged the TCR beta cDNA libraries. TCRdb re-analysed the PCR reads in MiXCR, keeping a single row per CDR3 protein. The sample holds about 760,000 distinct CDR3 sequences; about 27% are singletons and the top ten take 0.5% to 0.6%. This clonotype was seen a few times. What it binds is not known. The CDR3 sequence is 14 residues long. Germline values: CDR1 SGHRS, CDR2 YFSETQ. The sequencing input was blood. The rearrangement uses TRBV5-1 and TRBJ2-1, with 7 bases that match TRBD1. The end of the DNA fits TRBJ2-7 better, so the J call may be wrong. The receptor's source is a girl under 18 with multiple sclerosis. CDR3 in DNA: TGCGCCAGCAGCTTGATACAGGGGATGAATGAGCAGTACTTC. Its translation: CASSLIQGMNEQYF.